The 30 T cell receptor beta chains reported below all come from one sample, sequenced in a study of T cells in Graves' hyperthyroidism and ophthalmopathy. It was RNA transcripts that yielded the amplified TCR beta CDR3 regions. When the TCR CDR3 underwent first-round RT-PCR, the HTBI primer set was used. TCRdb passed the multiplex PCR reads through MiXCR, listing each CDR3 protein once. The sample contains over 500,000 distinct CDR3 sequences, 17% of which appear only once. The material sequenced was blood. The receptors were gathered from a woman under 30 with Graves' ophthalmopathy.

This clonotype was observed many times. The chain carries TRBV7-9 and TRBJ1-1; 8 bases are shared with TRBD1. The germline V gene encodes CDR1 SEHNR and CDR2 FQNEAQ (reference sequence). The CDR3 covers 15 residues. The ends lost 4 bases at V and 2 bases at J; junction bases unmatched: 6. This CDR3 reads CASSSRDRSNTEAFF. CDR3 in DNA: TGTGCCAGCAGCTCACGGGACAGGTCCAACACTGAAGCTTTCTTT.

There are many counts of this clonotype. V is TRBV7-9 and J is TRBJ1-1; unclear D gene. Germline CDR1 reads SEHNR; CDR2 reads FQNEAQ (reference sequence). Trimming pared 3 bases from V and 3 bases from J, leaving 17 bases between. The length of the CDR3 is 16 residues. The CDR3 protein is CASSFGRTVRDTEAFF. The DNA of the CDR3 is TGTGCCAGCAGCTTTGGAAGGACGGTGAGGGACACTGAAGCTTTCTTT.

There are a few counts of this clonotype. The rearrangement uses TRBV24-1 and TRBJ2-1; either TRBD1 or TRBD2 may supply D (6 bases each). CDR3 size: 15 residues. With 4 bases removed from V and 6 bases from J, the gap between germline ends came to 15 bases. Germline CDR1 KGHDR, CDR2 SFDVKD. CDR3 sequence reads: CATSEGGLGGNEQFF. The CDR3 DNA reads as TGTGCCACCAGTGAGGGGGGCCTGGGAGGCAATGAGCAGTTCTTC.

The gene calls are TRBV7-8 and TRBJ2-2, with D perhaps matching TRBD1 (5 bases). Germline-derived CDR1 and CDR2 are SGHVS and FQNEAQ. This CDR3 spans 20 amino acids. The germline V and J ends were trimmed by 5 bases and 0 bases, with 25 bases remaining between them. The CDR3 protein is CASSILFRGRVHSNTGELFF. As DNA, the CDR3 is TGTGCCAGCAGCATCCTTTTTCGAGGCAGGGTCCACTCGAACACCGGGGAGCTGTTTTTT.

In its sample, this clonotype was seen many times. The chain employs TRBV3-1 and TRBJ1-1, with D possibly TRBD1 on 6 matching bases. Germline lookup yields CDR1 LGHDT and CDR2 YNNKEL (reference sequence). This CDR3 contains 13 residues. Deletions cut 6 bases from V and 8 bases from J, with 16 bases between. CDR3 nucleotides: TGTGCCAGCAGTATGGACAGCTGGCGAGAAGCTTTCTTT. This encodes CASSMDSWREAFF.

This clonotype showed up just a few times. V usage is TRBV28 and J usage is TRBJ1-6; unclear D gene. The germline gives CDR1 MDHEN, CDR2 SYDVKM. The CDR3 consists of 13 residues. Trimming removed 8 bases from V and 9 bases from J, with 14 bases in between. The CDR3 DNA sequence: TGTGCCAGCCTTCCGTCTGTCTTTTCACCCCTCCACTTT. Its protein product is CASLPSVFSPLHF.

V and J are TRBV6-1 and TRBJ1-5; 8 nucleotides agree with TRBD1. Trimming removed 7 bases from V and 3 bases from J; junction bases left unmatched: 5. CDR3 length equals 14 residues. CDR1 and CDR2 from the germline V gene are MNHNS and SASEGT. The CDR3: CASTRTGTNQPQHF. The DNA for the CDR3 is TGTGCCAGCACCCGGACAGGGACCAATCAGCCCCAGCATTTT.

This sequence joins TRBV5-5 and TRBJ2-7; D possibly corresponds to TRBD1 (6 bases). The CDR3 is made up of 15 amino acids. CDR1 is SGHKS and CDR2 is YYEKEE in the germline V gene (reference sequence). Trimming removed 6 bases at V and 3 bases at J, with 19 bases between. The CDR3 region is CASNRAGRRNYEQYF. CDR3 sequence (DNA): TGTGCCAGCAACAGGGCCGGGCGCAGAAACTACGAGCAGTACTTC.

This clonotype has a handful of counts. The chain uses TRBV11-2 and TRBJ2-3, with D possibly matching TRBD2 (6 bases). The V end was cut by 4 bases, the J end by 4 bases, with 21 bases between. The CDR3 length is 17 residues. The V gene's germline CDR1 is SGHAT and CDR2 FQNNGV. The CDR3 DNA sequence: TGTGCCAGCAGCTCGCCCCCGGGGCGGGGATTTTCAGATACGCAGTATTTT. Protein: CASSSPPGRGFSDTQYF. The full variable domain, rest sourced from reference TRBV11-2 and TRBJ2-3, is EAGVAQSPRYKIIEKRQSVAFWCNPISGHATLYWYQQILGQGPKLLIQFQNNGVVDDSQLPKDRFSAERLKGVDSTLKIQPAKLEDSAVYLCASSSPPGRGFSDTQYFGPGTRLTVL.

The gene calls are TRBV20-1 and TRBJ1-5; no firm D call. The CDR3 has 14 residues. Germline lookup yields CDR1 DFQATT and CDR2 SNEGSKA (reference sequence). V was trimmed by 1 base and J by 4 bases, leaving 11 bases between them. In DNA form, the CDR3 reads TGCAGTGCTAGAGTGGCAGAGAAGAATCAGCCCCAGCATTTT. It encodes CSARVAEKNQPQHF.

This clonotype was counted only a few times. The chain is built from TRBV3-1 and TRBJ1-5, with D maybe TRBD1 (6 bases). The CDR3 is 15 residues long. Germline V gene lookup returns CDR1 LGHDT and CDR2 YNNKEL (reference sequence). Trimming stripped 0 bases from V and 6 bases from J, with 12 bases between. Here the CDR3 DNA reads TGTGCCAGCAGCCAAGATTCCAGGGGAGGTCAGCCCCAGCATTTT. This translates into CASSQDSRGGQPQHF.

The chain couples TRBV7-2 to TRBJ2-2; D perhaps matches TRBD2 (5 bases). V lost 8 bases to trimming and J lost 6 bases, with 16 bases between them. Germline V gene data show CDR1 as SGHTA and CDR2 as FQGNSA. The CDR3 totals 14 residues. The CDR3 here is CASRRGDRPGELFF. The CDR3 nucleotides are TGTGCCAGCCGACGGGGAGATCGCCCCGGGGAGCTGTTTTTT.

CDR3 sequence: CASSLDGRLGSTDTQYF. CDR3 nucleotide sequence: TGTGCCAGCAGTTTAGACGGTCGACTGGGCTCAACAGATACGCAGTATTTT. The chain carries TRBV12-3 or TRBV12-4 and TRBJ2-3; D not resolved. V was pared by 1 base and J by 3 bases, with 17 bases between. This CDR3 spans 17 amino acids.

This clonotype was recorded many times. CDR3 sequence reads: CASSLAGPGDTIYF. CDR3 DNA: TGTGCCAGCAGCTTAGCGGGACCCGGAGACACCATATATTTT. The gene calls are TRBV7-8 and TRBJ1-3, with D perhaps TRBD1 (5 bases). Germline loops: CDR1 SGHVS, CDR2 FQNEAQ. The CDR3 has 14 residues. V was shortened by 0 bases and J by 8 bases, with 11 bases between the two germline ends.

This clonotype was seen only a few times. J is TRBJ2-2 and V is TRBV7-8; 14 nucleotides match TRBD2. CDR3 length: 17 residues. Germline-derived CDR1 and CDR2 are SGHVS and FQNEAQ. V was pared by 4 bases and J by 6 bases, with 7 bases of the junction left unmatched. CDR3 coding DNA: TGTGCCAGCAGCTGGAGACTAGCGGGAGGGGGTCCCGGGGAGCTGTTTTTT. Its protein product is CASSWRLAGGGPGELFF.

The rearrangement joins TRBV30 to TRBJ2-2; D not resolved. Per the germline V gene, CDR1 is GTSNPN and CDR2 is SVGIG (reference sequence). Trimming left V 0 bases short and J 6 bases short, with 11 bases between. This CDR3 has 14 residues. The DNA for the CDR3 is TGTGCCTGGAGTGTACTACCGTCGGCCGGGGAGCTGTTTTTT. This codes for CAWSVLPSAGELFF.

Comment on this clonotype: One end of the junction does not line up with germline, which may come from a read error. The J gene is TRBJ1-1, the V gene TRBV7-2, with a weak D call TRBD1 (5 bases). This CDR3 contains 14 residues. CDR1 and CDR2 from the germline V gene are SGHTA and FQGNSA. In nucleotides, the CDR3 is TGTGCCAGCAGCTTACGGGGGTTGAACATTGAAGCTTTCTTT. This codes for CASSLRGLNIEAFF.

The sample holds many counts of this clonotype. DNA for the CDR3: TGTGCCAGCAGTTTATACTCTTCTAGCGCCTACCAAGAGACCCAGTACTTC. This gives the protein CASSLYSSSAYQETQYF. The V gene is TRBV27, the J gene TRBJ2-5; D might be TRBD2 (6 bases). The CDR3 has 17 amino acids. Germline V gene data show CDR1 as MNHEY and CDR2 as SMNVEV (reference sequence). Trimming took off 1 base at V and 0 bases at J, with 15 bases between the two ends.

This clonotype has more than one count but fewer than ten. J is TRBJ2-6 and V is TRBV20-1; the D gene is possibly TRBD1 (6 bases). CDR1 and CDR2 from the germline V gene are DFQATT and SNEGSKA (reference sequence). The germline V and J ends were trimmed by 6 bases and 0 bases, with 18 bases remaining between them. There are 17 residues in the CDR3. The CDR3 DNA reads as TGCAGTGCGGCTCGAGAGGGGACATACTCTGGGGCCAACGTCCTGACTTTC. This sequence encodes CSAAREGTYSGANVLTF.

This clonotype was recorded many times. This chain uses TRBV30 with TRBJ2-5; possibly TRBD2 for D (5 bases). The CDR3 has 14 amino acids. V was trimmed by 3 bases and J by 5 bases, leaving 16 bases between them. Germline loops: CDR1 GTSNPN, CDR2 SVGIG (reference sequence). CDR3 in amino acids: CAWRVTPGGETQYF. The CDR3 DNA is TGTGCCTGGAGGGTAACCCCGGGCGGGGAGACCCAGTACTTC.

This clonotype was detected ten times or more. The chain has TRBV20-1 and TRBJ2-1; D is possibly TRBD2 (5 bases). The CDR3 is made up of 14 amino acids. The V end lost 5 bases, the J end lost 3 bases, and 14 bases lay between the germline ends. Germline V gene data show CDR1 as DFQATT and CDR2 as SNEGSKA (reference sequence). This CDR3 reads CSADRRAGYNEQFF. The CDR3 DNA is TGCAGTGCTGATAGGCGGGCTGGCTACAATGAGCAGTTCTTC.

The gene calls are TRBV27 and TRBJ1-1; no clear D. Trimming stripped 1 base from V and 7 bases from J, with 13 bases between. Germline values: CDR1 MNHEY, CDR2 SMNVEV (reference sequence). CDR3 length equals 14 residues. This CDR3 is CASSLYLGGYEAFF. CDR3 DNA: TGTGCCAGCAGTTTATATTTGGGAGGTTATGAAGCTTTCTTT.

CDR3 nucleotide sequence: TGCGCCAGCAAGAGGGTCCCGGGCTTACCGGACACCGGGGAGCTGTTTTTT. It yields the protein CASKRVPGLPDTGELFF. The chain employs TRBV5-1 and TRBJ2-2; D may be TRBD2 (5 bases). CDR1 and CDR2 from the germline V gene are SGHRS and YFSETQ. V gave up 6 bases and J gave up 3 bases, with 21 bases separating them. The CDR3 extends over 17 amino acids.

This clonotype came up many times. The rearrangement joins TRBV2 to TRBJ2-7; D may be TRBD1 (5 bases). The CDR3 runs to 12 residues. V was pared by 3 bases and J by 2 bases, with 5 bases between. CDR1 is SNHLY, CDR2 FYNNEI, per germline. The CDR3 sequence: CASSDRAYEQYF. CDR3 DNA sequence: TGTGCCAGCAGTGACAGGGCCTACGAGCAGTACTTC. Supplemented by reference TRBV2 and TRBJ2-7, the full variable domain reads EPEVTQTPSHQVTQMGQEVILRCVPISNHLYFYWYRQILGQKVEFLVSFYNNEISEKSEIFDDQFSVERPDGSNFTLKIRSTKLEDSAMYFCASSDRAYEQYFGPGTRLTVT.

This clonotype has only a few counts. The CDR3 spells CSVVGTSGSSYEQYF. DNA for the CDR3: TGCAGCGTTGTCGGCACTAGCGGTAGCTCCTACGAGCAGTACTTC. This chain links TRBV29-1 with TRBJ2-7; 8 bases map to TRBD2. Germline V lookup: CDR1 SQVTM, CDR2 ANQGSEA. V lost 4 bases, J lost 0 bases, and 8 bases stayed unmatched. This CDR3 is built from 15 residues.

At least ten counts were recorded for this clonotype. V and J are TRBV5-1 and TRBJ1-1; TRBD1 agrees at 7 bases. The CDR3 runs 16 residues. Germline V lookup: CDR1 SGHRS, CDR2 YFSETQ. V shed 2 bases and J 1 base; nucleotides not matched to a gene: 8. The CDR3 reads CASSLLQGRANTEAFF. CDR3 DNA sequence: TGCGCCAGCAGCTTACTACAGGGGCGAGCGAACACTGAAGCTTTCTTT.

This clonotype was found many times. V and J are TRBV11-2 and TRBJ2-7; D might be TRBD1 (5 bases). Germline V gene sequence: CDR1 SGHAT, CDR2 FQNNGV. V was cut by 5 bases and J by 6 bases, with 11 bases left in between. The length of the CDR3 is 12 residues. Here the CDR3 DNA reads TGTGCCAGCAGCCTCCAGGGTCGCGAGCAGTACTTC. Its translation: CASSLQGREQYF. Full variable domain (missing parts from reference TRBV11-2 and TRBJ2-7): EAGVAQSPRYKIIEKRQSVAFWCNPISGHATLYWYQQILGQGPKLLIQFQNNGVVDDSQLPKDRFSAERLKGVDSTLKIQPAKLEDSAVYLCASSLQGREQYFGPGTRLTVT.

This rearrangement joins TRBV27 to TRBJ1-1, with 8 bases lining up with TRBD1. CDR1 and CDR2 from the germline V gene are MNHEY and SMNVEV (reference sequence). Germline trimming cut 2 bases from V and 0 bases from J; bases unmatched to any gene: 5. The CDR3 spans 16 residues. CDR3 in amino acids: CASSLGRGRMNTEAFF. The CDR3 DNA reads as TGTGCCAGCAGTTTAGGCAGGGGGCGGATGAACACTGAAGCTTTCTTT.

This chain joins TRBV7-9 and TRBJ2-1; the match to TRBD2 covers 10 bases. Germline trimming cut 1 base from V and 4 bases from J; bases unmatched to any gene: 4. Germline CDR1 reads SEHNR; CDR2 reads FQNEAQ (reference sequence). The CDR3 sequence is 16 residues long. The CDR3 here is CASSLVASGGYNEQFF. CDR3 coding DNA: TGTGCCAGCAGCTTAGTAGCTAGCGGGGGATACAATGAGCAGTTCTTC.

Many counts were recorded for this clonotype. The V call is TRBV24-1, the J call TRBJ2-5; a possible D gene is TRBD2 (7 bases). V dropped 4 bases and J dropped 1 base, with 21 bases sitting between them. Germline V gene sequence: CDR1 KGHDR, CDR2 SFDVKD. The CDR3 has 18 amino acids. DNA of the CDR3: TGTGCCACCAGTGACCCCGGAGGGGGGGGCGCTTTCCAAGAGACCCAGTACTTC. Amino acid sequence: CATSDPGGGGAFQETQYF.